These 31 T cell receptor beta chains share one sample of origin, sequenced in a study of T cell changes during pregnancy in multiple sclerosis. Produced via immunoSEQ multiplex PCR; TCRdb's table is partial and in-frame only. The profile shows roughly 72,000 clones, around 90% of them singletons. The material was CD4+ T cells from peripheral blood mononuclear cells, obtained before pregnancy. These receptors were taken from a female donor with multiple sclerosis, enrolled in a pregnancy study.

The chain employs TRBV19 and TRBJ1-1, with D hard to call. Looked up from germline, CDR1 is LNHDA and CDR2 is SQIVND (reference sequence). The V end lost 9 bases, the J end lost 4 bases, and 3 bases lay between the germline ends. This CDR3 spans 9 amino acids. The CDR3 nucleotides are TGTGCCAGGGCCACTGAAGCTTTCTTT. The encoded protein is CARATEAFF.

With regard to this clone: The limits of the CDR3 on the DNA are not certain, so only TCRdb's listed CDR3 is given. The CDR3 loop reads CASSSSMTLDYEQYF. This rearrangement joins TRBV6-5 to TRBJ2-7; no DNA check was done on the table's D call, TRBD1. Germline V gene lookup returns CDR1 MNHEY and CDR2 SVGAGI. The length of the CDR3 is 15 amino acids, counting both ends.

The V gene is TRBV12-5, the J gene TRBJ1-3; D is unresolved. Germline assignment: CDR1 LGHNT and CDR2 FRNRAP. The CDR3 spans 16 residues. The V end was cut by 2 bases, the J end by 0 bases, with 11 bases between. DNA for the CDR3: TGTGCTAGTGGTTTGTCCCAGGACTTCTCTGGAAACACCATATATTTT. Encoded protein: CASGLSQDFSGNTIYF.

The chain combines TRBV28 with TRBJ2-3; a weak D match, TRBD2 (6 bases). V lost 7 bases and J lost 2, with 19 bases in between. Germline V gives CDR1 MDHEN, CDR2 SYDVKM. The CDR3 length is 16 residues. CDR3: CASIPLLGLHTDTQYF. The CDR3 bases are TGTGCCAGCATTCCCCTCCTGGGACTTCACACAGATACGCAGTATTTT.

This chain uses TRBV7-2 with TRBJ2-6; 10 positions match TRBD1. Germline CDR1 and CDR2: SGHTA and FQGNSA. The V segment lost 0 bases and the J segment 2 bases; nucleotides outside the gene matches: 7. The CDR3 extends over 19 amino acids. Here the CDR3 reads CASSLALGQGRAGANVLTF. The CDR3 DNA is TGTGCCAGCAGCTTAGCGTTGGGACAGGGGAGAGCTGGGGCCAACGTCCTGACTTTC.

The CDR3 bases are TGCGCCAGCAGCCTAGCATCCACAGGGGGTGCTGAAGCTTTCTTT. Translating gives CASSLASTGGAEAFF. The gene calls are TRBV4-1 and TRBJ1-1; 8 bases agree with TRBD1. The CDR3 covers 15 residues. Germline values: CDR1 MGHRA, CDR2 YSYEKL. V trimming: 4 bases; J trimming: 6 bases; junction bases outside the gene matches: 10.

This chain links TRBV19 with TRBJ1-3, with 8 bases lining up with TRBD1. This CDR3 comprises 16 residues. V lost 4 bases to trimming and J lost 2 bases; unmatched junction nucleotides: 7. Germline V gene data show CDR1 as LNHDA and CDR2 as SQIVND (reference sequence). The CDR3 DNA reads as TGTGCCAGTAGTACCTTCGGACAGGGCACTGGAAACACCATATATTTT. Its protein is CASSTFGQGTGNTIYF.

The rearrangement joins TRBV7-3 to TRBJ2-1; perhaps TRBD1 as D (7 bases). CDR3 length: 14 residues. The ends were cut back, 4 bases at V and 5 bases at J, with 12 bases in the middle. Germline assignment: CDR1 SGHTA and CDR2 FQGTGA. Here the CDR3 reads CASSYAGQHNEQFF. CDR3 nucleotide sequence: TGTGCCAGCAGCTACGCGGGACAGCACAATGAGCAGTTCTTC.

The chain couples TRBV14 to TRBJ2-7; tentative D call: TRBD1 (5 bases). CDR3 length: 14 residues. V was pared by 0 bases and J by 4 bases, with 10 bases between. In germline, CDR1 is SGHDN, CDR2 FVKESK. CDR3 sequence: CASSQDPGFYEQYF. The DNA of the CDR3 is TGTGCCAGCAGCCAAGACCCAGGGTTTTACGAGCAGTACTTC.

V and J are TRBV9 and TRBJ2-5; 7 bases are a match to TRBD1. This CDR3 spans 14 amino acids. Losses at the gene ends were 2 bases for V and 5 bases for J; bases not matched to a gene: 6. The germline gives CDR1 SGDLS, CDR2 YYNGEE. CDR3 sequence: CASSVTGADETQYF. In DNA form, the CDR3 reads TGTGCCAGCAGCGTTACAGGGGCGGACGAGACCCAGTACTTC.

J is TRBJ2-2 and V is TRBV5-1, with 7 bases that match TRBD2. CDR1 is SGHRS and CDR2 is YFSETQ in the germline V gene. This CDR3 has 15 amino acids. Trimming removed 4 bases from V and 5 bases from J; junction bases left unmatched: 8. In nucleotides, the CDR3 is TGCGCCAGCAGCCCCGGGCCCGGGGGGACCGGGGAGCTGTTTTTT. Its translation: CASSPGPGGTGELFF.

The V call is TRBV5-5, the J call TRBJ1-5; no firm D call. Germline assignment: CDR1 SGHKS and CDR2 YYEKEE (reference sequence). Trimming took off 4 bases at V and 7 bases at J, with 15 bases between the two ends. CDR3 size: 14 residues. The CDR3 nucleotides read TGTGCCAGCAGCCGGGAGGGCCTGGGGCAGCCCCAGCATTTT. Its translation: CASSREGLGQPQHF.

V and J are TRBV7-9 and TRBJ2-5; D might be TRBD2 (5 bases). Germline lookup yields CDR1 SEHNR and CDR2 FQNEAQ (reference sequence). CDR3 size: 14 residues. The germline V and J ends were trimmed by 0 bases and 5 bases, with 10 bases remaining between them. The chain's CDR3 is CASSLALTGETQYF. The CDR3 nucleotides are TGTGCCAGCAGCTTAGCGTTGACGGGGGAGACCCAGTACTTC.

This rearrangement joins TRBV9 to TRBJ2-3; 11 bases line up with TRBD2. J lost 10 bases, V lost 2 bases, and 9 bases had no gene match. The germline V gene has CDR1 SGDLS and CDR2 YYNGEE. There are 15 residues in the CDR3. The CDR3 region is CASSVSGTSGGAQYF. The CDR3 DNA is TGTGCCAGCAGCGTGTCCGGGACTAGCGGTGGGGCGCAGTATTTT.

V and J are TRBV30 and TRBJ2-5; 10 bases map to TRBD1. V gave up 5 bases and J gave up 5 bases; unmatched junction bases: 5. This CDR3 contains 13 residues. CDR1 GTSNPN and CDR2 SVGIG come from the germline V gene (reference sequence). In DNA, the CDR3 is TGTGCCTGGGACAGGGGGCTCGGTGAGACCCAGTACTTC. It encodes CAWDRGLGETQYF.

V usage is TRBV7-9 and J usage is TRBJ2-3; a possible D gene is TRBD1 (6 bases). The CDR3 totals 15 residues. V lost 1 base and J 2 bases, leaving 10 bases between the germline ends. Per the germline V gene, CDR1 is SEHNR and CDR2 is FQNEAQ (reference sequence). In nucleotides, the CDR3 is TGTGCCAGCAGCTTAGGGGCAGGGGACACAGATACGCAGTATTTT. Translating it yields CASSLGAGDTDTQYF.

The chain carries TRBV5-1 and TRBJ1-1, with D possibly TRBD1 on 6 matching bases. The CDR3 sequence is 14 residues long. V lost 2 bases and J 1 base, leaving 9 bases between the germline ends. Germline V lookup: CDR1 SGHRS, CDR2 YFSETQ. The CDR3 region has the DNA TGCGCCAGCAGCTTAACAGGGAGGAACACTGAAGCTTTCTTT. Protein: CASSLTGRNTEAFF.

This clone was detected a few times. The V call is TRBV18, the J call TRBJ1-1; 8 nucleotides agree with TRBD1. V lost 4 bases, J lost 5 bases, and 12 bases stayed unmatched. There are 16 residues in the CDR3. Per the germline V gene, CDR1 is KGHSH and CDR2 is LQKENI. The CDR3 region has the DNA TGTGCCAGCTCACTCCGCCCGACAGGGGATCGAACTGAAGCTTTCTTT. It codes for CASSLRPTGDRTEAFF.

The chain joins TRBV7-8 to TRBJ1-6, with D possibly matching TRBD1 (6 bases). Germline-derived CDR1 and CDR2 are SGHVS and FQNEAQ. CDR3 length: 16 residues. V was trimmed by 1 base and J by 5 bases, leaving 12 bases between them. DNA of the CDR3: TGTGCCAGCAGCTTAGGAACAGGGTCAAATAATTCACCCCTCCACTTT. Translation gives CASSLGTGSNNSPLHF. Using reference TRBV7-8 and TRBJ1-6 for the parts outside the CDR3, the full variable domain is GAGVSQSPRYKVAKRGQDVALRCDPISGHVSLFWYQQALGQGPEFLTYFQNEAQLDKSGLPSDRFFAERPEGSVSTLKIQRTQQEDSAVYLCASSLGTGSNNSPLHFGNGTRLTVT.

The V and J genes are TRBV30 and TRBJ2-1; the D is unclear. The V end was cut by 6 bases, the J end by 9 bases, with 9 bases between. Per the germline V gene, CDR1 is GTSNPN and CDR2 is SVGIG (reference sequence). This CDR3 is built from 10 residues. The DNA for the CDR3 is TGTGCCTGCAGTCCGGGTGAGCAGTTCTTC. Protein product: CACSPGEQFF.

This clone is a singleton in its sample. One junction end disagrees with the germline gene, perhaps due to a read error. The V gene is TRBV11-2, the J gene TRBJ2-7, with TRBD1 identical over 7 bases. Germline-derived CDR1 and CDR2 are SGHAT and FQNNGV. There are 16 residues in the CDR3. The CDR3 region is CASSLDRGQSSYEQYF. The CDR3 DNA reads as TGTGCCAGCAGCTTAGATCGGGGACAGAGCTCCTACGAGCAGTATTTC.

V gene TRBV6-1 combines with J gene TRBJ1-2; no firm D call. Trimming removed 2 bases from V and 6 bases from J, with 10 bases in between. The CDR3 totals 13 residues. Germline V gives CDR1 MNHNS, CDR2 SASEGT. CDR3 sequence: CASSETRKDGYTF. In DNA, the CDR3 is TGTGCCAGCAGTGAAACGAGGAAGGATGGCTACACCTTC.

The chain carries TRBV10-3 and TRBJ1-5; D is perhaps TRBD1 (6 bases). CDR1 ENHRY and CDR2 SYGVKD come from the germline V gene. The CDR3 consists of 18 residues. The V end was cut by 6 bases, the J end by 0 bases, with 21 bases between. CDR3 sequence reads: CAIRQTGLQEHSNQPQHF. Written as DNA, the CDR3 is TGTGCCATCAGACAAACAGGGCTTCAGGAGCATAGCAATCAGCCCCAGCATTTT.

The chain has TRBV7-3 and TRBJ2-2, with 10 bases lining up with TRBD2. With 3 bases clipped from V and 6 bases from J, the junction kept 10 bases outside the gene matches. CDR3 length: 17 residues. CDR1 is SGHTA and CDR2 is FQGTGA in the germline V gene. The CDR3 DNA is TGTGCCAGCAGCTTGGAAGCGGGAGGGTTATTCGCCGGGGAGCTGTTTTTT. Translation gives CASSLEAGGLFAGELFF. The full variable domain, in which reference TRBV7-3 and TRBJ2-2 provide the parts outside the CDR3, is GAGVSQTPSNKVTEKGKYVELRCDPISGHTALYWYRQSLGQGPEFLIYFQGTGAADDSGLPNDRFFAVRPEGSVSTLKIQRTERGDSAVYLCASSLEAGGLFAGELFFGEGSRLTVL.

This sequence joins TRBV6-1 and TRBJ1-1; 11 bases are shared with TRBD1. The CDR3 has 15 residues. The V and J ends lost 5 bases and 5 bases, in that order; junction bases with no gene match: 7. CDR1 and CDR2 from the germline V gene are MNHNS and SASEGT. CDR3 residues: CASSLFRDRGTEAFF. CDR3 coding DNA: TGTGCCAGCAGTCTGTTCCGGGACAGGGGGACTGAAGCTTTCTTT.

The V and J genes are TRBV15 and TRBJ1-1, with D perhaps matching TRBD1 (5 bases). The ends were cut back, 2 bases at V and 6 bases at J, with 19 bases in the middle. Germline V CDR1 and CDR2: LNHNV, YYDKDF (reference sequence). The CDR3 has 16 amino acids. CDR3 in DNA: TGTGCCACCAGCAGAAGGACGGGGGTCTTGGGGGCTGAAGCTTTCTTT. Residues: CATSRRTGVLGAEAFF.

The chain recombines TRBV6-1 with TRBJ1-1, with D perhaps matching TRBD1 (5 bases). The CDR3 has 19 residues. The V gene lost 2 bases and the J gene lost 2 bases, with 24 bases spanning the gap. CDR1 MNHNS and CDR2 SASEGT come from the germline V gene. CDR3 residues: CASSEMNRITKIINTEAFF. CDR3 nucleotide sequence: TGTGCCAGCAGTGAAATGAACAGGATCACAAAAATTATAAACACTGAAGCTTTCTTT.

CDR3 loop: CASSLTNMNTEAFF. DNA for the CDR3: TGTGCCAGCAGCTTAACCAACATGAACACTGAAGCTTTCTTT. The chain links TRBV7-3 to TRBJ1-1; no clear D. The germline V and J ends were trimmed by 0 bases and 0 bases, with 5 bases remaining between them. The CDR3 spans 14 residues. Germline V gives CDR1 SGHTA, CDR2 FQGTGA.

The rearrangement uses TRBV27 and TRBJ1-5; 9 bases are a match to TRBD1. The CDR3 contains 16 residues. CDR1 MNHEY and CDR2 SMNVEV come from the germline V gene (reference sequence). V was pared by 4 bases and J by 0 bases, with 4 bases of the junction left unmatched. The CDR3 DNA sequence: TGTGCCAGCAGTTCCGGGACAGGGATTAGCAATCAGCCCCAGCATTTT. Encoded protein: CASSSGTGISNQPQHF.

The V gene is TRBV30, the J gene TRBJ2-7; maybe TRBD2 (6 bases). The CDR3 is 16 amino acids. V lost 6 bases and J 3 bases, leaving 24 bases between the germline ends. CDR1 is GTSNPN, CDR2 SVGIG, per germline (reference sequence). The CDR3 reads CACSNVAAVRDYEQYF. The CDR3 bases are TGTGCCTGTAGTAACGTAGCGGCCGTTAGGGACTACGAGCAGTACTTC. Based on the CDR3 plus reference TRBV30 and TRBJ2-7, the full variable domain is SQTIHQWPATLVQPVGSPLSLECTVEGTSNPNLYWYRQAAGRGLQLLFYSVGIGQISSEVPQNLSASRPQDRQFILSSKKLLLSDSGFYLCACSNVAAVRDYEQYFGPGTRLTVT.

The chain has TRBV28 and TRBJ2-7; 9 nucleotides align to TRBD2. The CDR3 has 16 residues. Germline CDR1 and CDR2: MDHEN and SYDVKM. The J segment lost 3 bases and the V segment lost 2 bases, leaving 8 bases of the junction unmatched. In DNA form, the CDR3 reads TGTGCCAGCAGTTTAGGACGAGCGGGAGGTAGCTACGAGCAGTACTTC. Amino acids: CASSLGRAGGSYEQYF.